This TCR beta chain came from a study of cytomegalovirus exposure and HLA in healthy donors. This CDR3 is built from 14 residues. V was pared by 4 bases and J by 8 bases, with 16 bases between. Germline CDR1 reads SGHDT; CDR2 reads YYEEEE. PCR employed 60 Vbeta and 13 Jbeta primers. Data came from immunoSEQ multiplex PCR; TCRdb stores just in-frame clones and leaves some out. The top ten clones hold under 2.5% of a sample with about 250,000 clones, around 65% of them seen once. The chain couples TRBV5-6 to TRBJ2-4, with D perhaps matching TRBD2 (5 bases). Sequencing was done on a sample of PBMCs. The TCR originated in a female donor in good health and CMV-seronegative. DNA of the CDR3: TGTGCCAGCAGCCCGACTGAGAGGGCGGACATTCAGTACTTC. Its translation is CASSPTERADIQYF.